These 2 T cell receptor beta chains were all obtained from the same sample, sequenced in a study of blood T cell repertoires in COVID-19. The data were produced by immunoSEQ multiplex PCR, yet TCRdb's version contains in-frame clones alone and is incomplete. Here the sample spans approximately 44,000 clones, 79% being singletons. The sample consisted of peripheral blood. These receptor sequences come from an elderly woman with acute or convalescent COVID-19.

V is TRBV5-1 and J is TRBJ1-1; 9 positions agree with TRBD1. V dropped 4 bases and J dropped 3; count of bases not matched to a gene: 16. CDR1 and CDR2 from the germline V gene are SGHRS and YFSETQ. The CDR3 loop spans 18 amino acids. The CDR3 nucleotides read TGCGCCAGCAGCCCGGACAGGGGCGGAATTCGTAGGGACACTGAAGCTTTCTTT. This translates into CASSPDRGGIRRDTEAFF.

In its sample, this clone was seen once. The chain is built from TRBV12-5 and TRBJ2-7; D is perhaps TRBD1 (6 bases). The length of the CDR3 is 15 residues. V was trimmed by 7 bases and J by 5 bases, leaving 21 bases between them. Germline CDR1 is LGHNT and CDR2 is FRNRAP. CDR3 sequence: CASAPPGKQGNEQYF. The CDR3 DNA reads TGTGCTAGTGCCCCACCGGGAAAACAGGGAAACGAGCAGTACTTC.